Sequencing of this T cell receptor beta chain was carried out in a study of T cell responses to AZD1222 COVID-19 vaccine. The overall study: Pooling covered second doses at about 4 or about 12 weeks.

Only in-frame clones appear in the TCRdb table, and some are missing; sequencing was by immunoSEQ multiplex PCR. The sample gives tens of thousands of clones, about 86% of which show up once; 9.5% to 13% is in the top ten. Germline lookup yields CDR1 KGHSH and CDR2 LQKENI. V lost 6 bases and J 3 bases, leaving 20 bases between the germline ends. The CDR3 consists of 17 residues. The TCR originated in an adult in good health. Sequenced material: peripheral blood, taken on day 0 of AZD1222 vaccination. The chain has TRBV18 and TRBJ1-4, with D tentatively TRBD1 (6 bases). The CDR3 loop reads CASSIPGSAGANEKLFF. DNA of the CDR3: TGTGCCAGCTCGATACCAGGGTCGGCAGGGGCTAATGAAAAACTGTTTTTT.